The text below deals with one T cell receptor beta chain. Its antigen is unknown. Unmatched junction bases numbered 16, after V lost 3 bases and J lost 6 bases. The germline CDR1 and CDR2 sequences are SEHNR and FQNEAQ (reference sequence). The CDR3 runs to 18 residues. The protocol was immunoSEQ multiplex PCR, while the TCRdb copy is restricted to in-frame clones and leaves out a portion. The repertoire has 140,000 to 150,000 clones, around 93% of them found once; the top ten carry 9.1%. This specimen comes from a study of T cell responses to AZD1222 COVID-19 vaccine. Background on the study: It was second doses at about 4 or about 12 weeks that were pooled. Study outcomes and limitations: Dominant CD4 TCR responses targeted spike regions 160-218 and 743-854. Increased Spike-specific TCR breadth and depth were observed after two AZD1222 doses. Without day 14 samples, only post-peak T cell repertoires were studied.

This TCR derives from an adult in good health. The V gene is TRBV7-9, the J gene TRBJ1-4, with 7 nucleotides matching TRBD1. Sequencing was performed on peripheral blood, taken on day 0 of AZD1222 vaccination. The CDR3 nucleotides are TGTGCCAGCAGCTTGTGGCACGGTAACAGGGGAATCGATGAAAAACTGTTTTTT. Translating it yields CASSLWHGNRGIDEKLFF.